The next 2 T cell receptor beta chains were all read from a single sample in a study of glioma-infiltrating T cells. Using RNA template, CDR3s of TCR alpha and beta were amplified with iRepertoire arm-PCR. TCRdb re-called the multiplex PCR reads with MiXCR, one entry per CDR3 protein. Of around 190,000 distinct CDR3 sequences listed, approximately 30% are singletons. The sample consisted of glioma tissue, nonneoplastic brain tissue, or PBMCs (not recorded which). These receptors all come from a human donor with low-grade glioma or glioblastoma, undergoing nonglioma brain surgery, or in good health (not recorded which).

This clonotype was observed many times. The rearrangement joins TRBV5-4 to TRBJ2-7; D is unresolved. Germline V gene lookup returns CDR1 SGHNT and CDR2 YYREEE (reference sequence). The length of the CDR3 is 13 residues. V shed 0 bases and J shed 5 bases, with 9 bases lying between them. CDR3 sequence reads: CASSLAGQDEQYF. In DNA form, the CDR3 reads TGTGCCAGCAGCTTGGCGGGTCAGGACGAGCAGTACTTC.

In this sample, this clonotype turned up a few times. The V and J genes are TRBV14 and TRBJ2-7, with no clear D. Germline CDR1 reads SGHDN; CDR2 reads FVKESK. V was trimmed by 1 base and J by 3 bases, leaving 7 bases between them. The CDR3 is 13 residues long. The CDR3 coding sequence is TGTGCCAGCAGCCAAGGACCCCACTACGAGCAGTACTTC. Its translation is CASSQGPHYEQYF. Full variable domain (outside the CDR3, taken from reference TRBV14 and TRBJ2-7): EAGVTQFPSHSVIEKGQTVTLRCDPISGHDNLYWYRRVMGKEIKFLLHFVKESKQDESGMPNNRFLAERTGGTYSTLKVQPAELEDSGVYFCASSQGPHYEQYFGPGTRLTVT.